This T cell receptor (beta chain) was recovered during a study of early T cells in non-severe SARS-CoV-2 infection. Losses at the gene ends were 4 bases for V and 7 bases for J; bases not matched to a gene: 4. CDR1 is SGHAT, CDR2 FQNNGV, per germline. This CDR3 region has 14 residues. This clonotype was seen ten or more times. TCRdb analysed the 5' RACE reads with MiXCR anew, one entry per CDR3 protein. The data show 55,000 or so distinct CDR3 sequences, about 6.2% seen once. The V call is TRBV11-2, the J call TRBJ2-1, with 10 bases that match TRBD1. This TCR came from an adult who was a healthcare worker with PCR-confirmed SARS-CoV-2 infection or an uninfected control (not recorded which). The sequenced sample was whole blood. DNA for the CDR3: TGTGCCAGCAGCTCCCGGGACAGGGGAAATGAGCAGTTCTTC. Translated, it gives CASSSRDRGNEQFF.